The 32 T cell receptor beta chains below were found in one sample sequenced in a study of CD8 T cells in Susac syndrome. It was with random hexamers that about 0.45 to 1 ug RNA was reverse transcribed. TCRdb recomputed calls from the immunoSEQ multiplex PCR reads with MiXCR, one row per CDR3 protein. The sample carries about 130,000 distinct CDR3 sequences, around 93% recorded once. Sequenced sample: CD8+ T cells from PBMCs. The receptors shown here come from a human donor with Susac syndrome.

V and J are TRBV27 and TRBJ2-1, with unresolved D. Germline CDR1 reads MNHEY; CDR2 reads SMNVEV (reference sequence). Trimming shortened V by 2 bases and J by 7 bases, and 15 bases separated the two germline ends. The CDR3 has 15 residues. CDR3 protein: CASSLTEWLGNEQFF. CDR3 coding DNA: TGTGCCAGCAGTTTAACGGAGTGGTTGGGGAATGAGCAGTTCTTC.

The chain's CDR3 is CASSQGTLEYF. DNA of the CDR3: TGTGCCAGCAGCCAGGGGACGTTGGAGTACTTC. The chain employs TRBV14 and TRBJ2-7; the D call may be TRBD1 or TRBD2 (5 bases each). The CDR3 runs 11 residues. CDR1 is SGHDN, CDR2 FVKESK, per germline. The V gene lost 3 bases and the J gene lost 11 bases, with 11 bases spanning the gap. The complete variable domain, with remaining parts taken from reference TRBV14 and TRBJ2-7, reads EAGVTQFPSHSVIEKGQTVTLRCDPISGHDNLYWYRRVMGKEIKFLLHFVKESKQDESGMPNNRFLAERTGGTYSTLKVQPAELEDSGVYFCASSQGTLEYFGPGTRLTVT.

The V call is TRBV12-3 or TRBV12-4, the J call TRBJ2-1; D unclear. The V end was cut by 5 bases, the J end by 1 base, with 9 bases between. This CDR3 comprises 14 residues. CDR3 in DNA: TGTGCCAGCAGTGGGTGGCGGTCCTACAATGAGCAGTTCTTC. Its protein product is CASSGWRSYNEQFF.

This clonotype was seen a single time. This chain connects TRBV3-1 to TRBJ1-2, with no clear D. V was trimmed by 1 base and J by 7 bases, leaving 7 bases between them. This CDR3 comprises 12 residues. CDR1 LGHDT and CDR2 YNNKEL come from the germline V gene (reference sequence). The CDR3 spells CASSQAYSGYTF. CDR3 DNA: TGTGCCAGCAGCCAAGCATATTCTGGCTACACCTTC.

The chain uses TRBV13 and TRBJ2-6, with TRBD1 identical over 11 bases. The CDR3 is made up of 18 amino acids. Losses at the gene ends were 5 bases for V and 0 bases for J; bases not matched to a gene: 6. Per germline, CDR1 PRHDT and CDR2 FYEKMQ (reference sequence). CDR3 sequence: CASSAGQGVLSGANVLTF. The CDR3 DNA sequence: TGTGCCAGCAGCGCGGGACAGGGGGTCCTCTCTGGGGCCAACGTCCTGACTTTC. Looking up the rest from reference TRBV13 and TRBJ2-6 gives the full variable domain: AAGVIQSPRHLIKEKRETATLKCYPIPRHDTVYWYQQGPGQDPQFLISFYEKMQSDKGSIPDRFSAQQFSDYHSELNMSSLELGDSALYFCASSAGQGVLSGANVLTFGAGSRLTVL.

V usage is TRBV11-1 and J usage is TRBJ2-7; 8 nucleotides agree with TRBD2. The length of the CDR3 is 15 residues. The trim removed 6 bases at V and 3 bases at J, leaving 10 bases unmatched. Germline values: CDR1 SGHAT, CDR2 FQDESV (reference sequence). The CDR3 DNA sequence: TGTGCCAGCAGTCATTACAGCGGGAGCTTCTACGAGCAGTACTTC. Residues: CASSHYSGSFYEQYF.

The chain carries TRBV19 and TRBJ1-2, with D maybe TRBD1 (5 bases). V was clipped by 10 bases and J by 4 bases, with 22 bases between them. CDR3 size: 15 residues. Germline CDR1 and CDR2: LNHDA and SQIVND (reference sequence). The CDR3 DNA reads as TGTGCCACCATACCCGGTGGGGGGATGATCTATGGCTACACCTTC. Translated: CATIPGGGMIYGYTF. Full variable domain (remainder filled in from reference TRBV19 and TRBJ1-2): DGGITQSPKYLFRKEGQNVTLSCEQNLNHDAMYWYRQDPGQGLRLIYYSQIVNDFQKGDIAEGYSVSREKKESFPLTVTSAQKNPTAFYLCATIPGGGMIYGYTFGSGTRLTVV.

The V and J genes are TRBV27 and TRBJ2-3; no firm D call. CDR3 size: 14 residues. V lost 0 bases to trimming and J lost 2 bases, with 6 bases between them. Germline V gene data show CDR1 as MNHEY and CDR2 as SMNVEV (reference sequence). The CDR3 DNA reads as TGTGCCAGCAGTTTATCCACAACCACAGATACGCAGTATTTT. It encodes CASSLSTTTDTQYF.

CDR3 sequence reads: CAWSVVQGLNEQYF. The CDR3 region has the DNA TGTGCCTGGAGTGTGGTACAGGGACTGAACGAGCAGTACTTC. The V gene is TRBV30, the J gene TRBJ2-7, with D perhaps given as TRBD1 or TRBD2 (6 bases each). Per the germline V gene, CDR1 is GTSNPN and CDR2 is SVGIG (reference sequence). With 0 bases removed from V and 5 bases from J, the gap between germline ends came to 14 bases. The CDR3 consists of 14 residues.

Only one count was recorded for this clonotype. The V call is TRBV12-3 or TRBV12-4, the J call TRBJ1-5, with D uncertain. This CDR3 is built from 15 residues. Trimming stripped 6 bases from V and 0 bases from J, with 12 bases between. CDR3 nucleotides: TGTGCCAGCAGCCGGACTGAAGATAGCAATCAGCCCCAGCATTTT. Protein product: CASSRTEDSNQPQHF.

The rearrangement uses TRBV20-1 and TRBJ2-1; D is ambiguous. There are 14 residues in the CDR3. V was shortened by 3 bases and J by 10 bases, with 19 bases between the two germline ends. CDR1 is DFQATT and CDR2 is SNEGSKA in the germline V gene (reference sequence). CDR3 coding DNA: TGCAGTGCTAGGGACCCCACTTTGGCATTCGAGCAGTTCTTC. Its protein is CSARDPTLAFEQFF.

The V gene is TRBV28, the J gene TRBJ2-3; no clear D. The CDR3 covers 15 residues. CDR1 and CDR2 from the germline V gene are MDHEN and SYDVKM. Trimming left V 5 bases short and J 1 base short, with 13 bases between. CDR3 sequence reads: CASSPGSSGTDTQYF. For the CDR3, the DNA is TGTGCCAGCAGTCCGGGCTCTTCGGGCACAGATACGCAGTATTTT.

V is TRBV20-1 and J is TRBJ1-5; D unresolved. There are 13 residues in the CDR3. The V end lost 0 bases, the J end lost 6 bases, and 9 bases lay between the germline ends. Per the germline V gene, CDR1 is DFQATT and CDR2 is SNEGSKA (reference sequence). In DNA, the CDR3 is TGCAGTGCTAGAGATGGACGTGGTCAGCCCCAGCATTTT. Amino acids: CSARDGRGQPQHF.

CDR3 nucleotides: TGTGCTAGTGGTTTGTCAGAAGGGGATCTGTTTTTT. Protein sequence: CASGLSEGDLFF. The chain couples TRBV12-5 to TRBJ1-4; the D gene is possibly TRBD1 (5 bases). The CDR3 runs to 12 residues. Germline assignment: CDR1 LGHNT and CDR2 FRNRAP. With 2 bases removed from V and 14 bases from J, the gap between germline ends came to 12 bases.

This rearrangement joins TRBV10-3 to TRBJ2-1; 8 nucleotides agree with TRBD2. CDR3 size: 14 residues. The J segment lost 5 bases and the V segment lost 4 bases, leaving 4 bases of the junction unmatched. The germline V gene has CDR1 ENHRY and CDR2 SYGVKD. The CDR3 DNA reads TGTGCCATCAGTGGCGGGACTAGTAACAATGAGCAGTTCTTC. Translating it yields CAISGGTSNNEQFF.

The V gene is TRBV18, the J gene TRBJ2-1; 10 nucleotides agree with TRBD1. Germline V CDR1 and CDR2: KGHSH, LQKENI. The length of the CDR3 is 14 residues. The trim removed 3 bases at V and 4 bases at J, leaving 0 bases unmatched. In DNA form, the CDR3 reads TGTGCCAGCTCACCGGGACAGGGGTACAATGAGCAGTTCTTC. Amino acids: CASSPGQGYNEQFF.

This clonotype was counted a single time. J is TRBJ2-7 and V is TRBV18; D remains unclear. In germline, CDR1 is KGHSH, CDR2 LQKENI. This CDR3 is built from 15 residues. Between the trimmed V and J ends, which lost 4 bases and 6 bases, there was a span of 19 bases. CDR3 residues: CASSQGFRAKVEQYF. CDR3 bases: TGTGCCAGCTCACAAGGGTTCCGGGCGAAAGTCGAGCAGTACTTC.

This chain joins TRBV20-1 and TRBJ2-1, with 7 bases that match TRBD2. The CDR3 loop spans 15 amino acids. Germline assignment: CDR1 DFQATT and CDR2 SNEGSKA (reference sequence). Unmatched junction bases numbered 7, after V lost 5 bases and J lost 0 bases. DNA for the CDR3: TGCAGTGCTGGCTCAGCGGGGAGCTCCTACAATGAGCAGTTCTTC. This sequence encodes CSAGSAGSSYNEQFF.

This clonotype occurred once. V usage is TRBV5-1 and J usage is TRBJ2-1; 8 bases fit TRBD1. This CDR3 comprises 11 residues. CDR1 SGHRS and CDR2 YFSETQ come from the germline V gene. V shed 3 bases, J shed 14 bases, and the junction held 4 bases outside the gene matches. Written as DNA, the CDR3 is TGCGCCAGCAGCTCTCCACAGGGGGAGTTCTTC. As protein: CASSSPQGEFF. The whole variable domain, filled in from reference TRBV5-1 and TRBJ2-1, reads KAGVTQTPRYLIKTRGQQVTLSCSPISGHRSVSWYQQTPGQGLQFLFEYFSETQRNKGNFPGRFSGRQFSNSRSEMNVSTLELGDSALYLCASSSPQGEFFGPGTRLTVL.

V usage is TRBV24-1 and J usage is TRBJ2-2; perhaps TRBD2 as D (5 bases). The CDR3 spans 13 residues. V was pared by 7 bases and J by 6 bases, with 11 bases between. Germline V CDR1 and CDR2: KGHDR, SFDVKD. Here the CDR3 reads CATSSGLAGELFF. DNA for the CDR3: TGTGCCACCAGCTCCGGACTGGCCGGGGAGCTGTTTTTT.

The chain employs TRBV5-1 and TRBJ2-7; the D gene is possibly TRBD2 (6 bases). The germline V and J ends were trimmed by 4 bases and 0 bases, with 17 bases remaining between them. CDR1 is SGHRS, CDR2 YFSETQ, per germline. The CDR3 has 16 amino acids. CDR3 nucleotide sequence: TGCGCCAGCAGCCCTACTTGGGCGGGAAGCTCCTACGAGCAGTACTTC. Translating gives CASSPTWAGSSYEQYF.

This chain uses TRBV7-9 with TRBJ1-1; D not certain. Germline CDR1 is SEHNR and CDR2 is FQNEAQ (reference sequence). Trimming pared 2 bases from V and 8 bases from J, leaving 9 bases between. The CDR3 is 12 amino acids. The CDR3 region is CASSLSAPEAFF. CDR3 nucleotides: TGTGCCAGCAGCTTATCTGCCCCCGAAGCTTTCTTT.

The chain is built from TRBV2 and TRBJ2-3, with D tentatively TRBD2 (6 bases). V was cut by 3 bases and J by 2 bases, with 12 bases left in between. Germline V CDR1 and CDR2: SNHLY, FYNNEI. This CDR3 spans 15 amino acids. This chain's CDR3 is CASSEEGYFTDTQYF. CDR3 in DNA: TGTGCCAGCAGTGAGGAGGGTTACTTCACAGATACGCAGTATTTT.

J is TRBJ2-2 and V is TRBV7-2; TRBD2 aligns across 7 bases. Unmatched junction bases numbered 6, after V lost 5 bases and J lost 9 bases. CDR1 is SGHTA, CDR2 FQGNSA, per germline. The CDR3 loop spans 13 amino acids. The CDR3 sequence is CASSASGPWELFF. The CDR3 DNA reads TGTGCCAGCAGCGCTAGCGGCCCGTGGGAGCTGTTTTTT.

This chain connects TRBV2 to TRBJ1-1, with no clear D. Germline lookup yields CDR1 SNHLY and CDR2 FYNNEI. V was clipped by 3 bases and J by 4 bases, with 9 bases between them. This CDR3 has 13 amino acids. The CDR3 protein is CASSEAASTEAFF. CDR3 nucleotide sequence: TGTGCCAGCAGTGAGGCAGCCAGCACTGAAGCTTTCTTT.

Points on this clonotype: The germline gene is not matched at one end of the junction; a read error may be the cause. V and J are TRBV28 and TRBJ2-7; 7 bases match TRBD2. The CDR3 runs 10 residues. Per germline, CDR1 MDHEN and CDR2 SYDVKM. The CDR3 region has the DNA TGTGCCAGCAGTTTCCAAGCGGGACGCTTC. It is translated as CASSFQAGRF.

The J gene is TRBJ2-7, the V gene TRBV30; D not resolved. The CDR3 consists of 11 residues. Germline CDR1 GTSNPN, CDR2 SVGIG (reference sequence). Trimming pared 2 bases from V and 4 bases from J, leaving 6 bases between. The CDR3 nucleotides read TGTGCCTGGAGTCCCTCATACGAGCAGTACTTC. Translated: CAWSPSYEQYF. Complete variable domain (other parts from reference TRBV30 and TRBJ2-7): SQTIHQWPATLVQPVGSPLSLECTVEGTSNPNLYWYRQAAGRGLQLLFYSVGIGQISSEVPQNLSASRPQDRQFILSSKKLLLSDSGFYLCAWSPSYEQYFGPGTRLTVT.

The rearrangement links TRBV5-1 to TRBJ2-5, with D uncertain. Germline lookup yields CDR1 SGHRS and CDR2 YFSETQ. With 4 bases removed from V and 5 bases from J, the gap between germline ends came to 15 bases. The CDR3 length is 14 residues. CDR3 DNA sequence: TGCGCCAGCAGCCCCCACGGTGTGTGGGAGACCCAGTACTTC. Translated: CASSPHGVWETQYF. Drawing the rest from reference TRBV5-1 and TRBJ2-5, the complete variable domain is KAGVTQTPRYLIKTRGQQVTLSCSPISGHRSVSWYQQTPGQGLQFLFEYFSETQRNKGNFPGRFSGRQFSNSRSEMNVSTLELGDSALYLCASSPHGVWETQYFGPGTRLLVL.

This sequence joins TRBV19 and TRBJ2-3; TRBD2 matches 8 bases. Germline V CDR1 and CDR2: LNHDA, SQIVND (reference sequence). The CDR3 is 14 amino acids. The J segment lost 1 base and the V segment lost 5 bases, leaving 2 bases of the junction unmatched. CDR3: CASSGLARTDTQYF. In nucleotides, the CDR3 is TGTGCCAGTAGTGGACTAGCACGCACAGATACGCAGTATTTT. The full variable domain, in which reference TRBV19 and TRBJ2-3 provide the parts outside the CDR3, is DGGITQSPKYLFRKEGQNVTLSCEQNLNHDAMYWYRQDPGQGLRLIYYSQIVNDFQKGDIAEGYSVSREKKESFPLTVTSAQKNPTAFYLCASSGLARTDTQYFGPGTRLTVL.

The rearrangement links TRBV6-4 to TRBJ1-1; D not resolved. V was cut by 3 bases and J by 4 bases, with 18 bases left in between. The CDR3 is 16 amino acids. In germline, CDR1 is MRHNA, CDR2 SNTAGT. CDR3: CASSESDIGIGTEAFF. CDR3 bases: TGTGCCAGCAGTGAGAGCGACATTGGGATCGGCACTGAAGCTTTCTTT.

The chain links TRBV4-1 to TRBJ1-5; D gene ambiguous. CDR1 is MGHRA, CDR2 YSYEKL, per germline. The CDR3 has 17 residues. V was cut by 4 bases and J by 0 bases, with 16 bases left in between. Here the CDR3 reads CASSRENSLYSNQPQHF. CDR3 DNA sequence: TGCGCCAGCAGCCGAGAGAACAGTCTTTATAGCAATCAGCCCCAGCATTTT.

The V gene is TRBV15, the J gene TRBJ2-1; D is unclear. Trimming pared 4 bases from V and 3 bases from J, leaving 16 bases between. Germline-derived CDR1 and CDR2 are LNHNV and YYDKDF (reference sequence). The CDR3 extends over 16 amino acids. The CDR3 DNA is TGTGCCACCAGCACTAGTAGACCGCTCGGCTACAATGAGCAGTTCTTC. It translates to CATSTSRPLGYNEQFF.